A single sample is the source of the 30 T cell receptor beta chains below, sequenced in a study of cytomegalovirus exposure and HLA in healthy donors. A multiplex PCR was run with 60 Vbeta primers and 13 Jbeta primers. Libraries were prepared by immunoSEQ multiplex PCR; TCRdb keeps only in-frame clonotypes and omits some of them. The table records about 130,000 clones, 80% of them present only once. The sample comprised PBMCs. The origin of the receptors is a man aged 25 to 40 in good health and CMV-seropositive.

V gene TRBV4-2 combines with J gene TRBJ2-7, with TRBD1 matching over 10 bases. Trimming took 1 base from V and 3 from J; bases not matched to a gene: 9. CDR1 is LGHNA, CDR2 YNFKEQ, per germline. The CDR3 has 17 residues. Written as DNA, the CDR3 is TGTGCCAGCAGCCAAGTTTTCGCGGGACAGGGGATCTACGAGCAGTACTTC. Translated, it gives CASSQVFAGQGIYEQYF.

This clone was counted a few times. This chain uses TRBV11-3 with TRBJ1-1, with a possible D match to TRBD1 (5 bases). V was pared by 5 bases and J by 1 base, with 8 bases between. Germline CDR1 reads SGHNT; CDR2 reads YENEEA. This CDR3 has 13 residues. The CDR3 DNA reads as TGTGCCAGCAGCACACAGGCGAACACTGAAGCTTTCTTT. It encodes CASSTQANTEAFF.

The V and J genes are TRBV9 and TRBJ2-5; TRBD2 matches 7 bases. The V and J ends lost 5 bases and 4 bases, in that order; junction bases with no gene match: 14. The CDR3 covers 16 residues. Germline CDR1 and CDR2: SGDLS and YYNGEE. The CDR3 DNA reads as TGTGCCAGCAGATATCTAGCGGTCGCGGATGGAGAGACCCAGTACTTC. Its protein is CASRYLAVADGETQYF.

V gene TRBV28 combines with J gene TRBJ2-3; D is perhaps TRBD2 (6 bases). Trimming removed 6 bases at V and 1 base at J, with 17 bases between. The CDR3 covers 16 residues. The V gene's germline CDR1 is MDHEN and CDR2 SYDVKM. CDR3 amino acids: CASRTSGEAGTDTQYF. The CDR3 nucleotides read TGTGCCAGCAGAACATCGGGGGAGGCAGGCACAGATACGCAGTATTTT.

J is TRBJ2-5 and V is TRBV5-1; TRBD2 matches at 11 bases. V trimming: 0 bases; J trimming: 0 bases; junction bases outside the gene matches: 4. The CDR3 totals 17 residues. The germline V gene has CDR1 SGHRS and CDR2 YFSETQ. The CDR3 is CASSLGASGGNQETQYF. CDR3 DNA: TGCGCCAGCAGCTTGGGGGCTAGCGGGGGGAACCAAGAGACCCAGTACTTC.

CDR3 loop: CSANRDSKGYGYTF. The CDR3 DNA sequence: TGCAGCGCAAACCGGGACAGTAAAGGCTACGGCTACACCTTC. The chain combines TRBV29-1 with TRBJ1-2; 7 bases are a match to TRBD1. There are 14 residues in the CDR3. V lost 7 bases to trimming and J lost 8 bases; unmatched junction nucleotides: 16. CDR1 SQVTM and CDR2 ANQGSEA come from the germline V gene.

J is TRBJ2-3 and V is TRBV6-1; 7 bases map to TRBD1. The CDR3 covers 14 residues. Looked up from germline, CDR1 is MNHNS and CDR2 is SASEGT. V dropped 5 bases and J dropped 1; count of bases not matched to a gene: 3. Here the CDR3 reads CASSRQGGTDTQYF. In DNA form, the CDR3 reads TGTGCCAGCAGTCGACAGGGCGGCACAGATACGCAGTATTTT.

The genes are TRBV27 and TRBJ1-6; D remains ambiguous. V lost 3 bases to trimming and J lost 1 base, with 7 bases between them. Germline assignment: CDR1 MNHEY and CDR2 SMNVEV (reference sequence). The CDR3 sequence is 15 residues long. The CDR3 region has the DNA TGTGCCAGCAGTTTCGGAGGGTCCTATAATTCACCCCTCCACTTT. Translated, it gives CASSFGGSYNSPLHF.

The chain combines TRBV19 with TRBJ1-2; unclear D gene. The CDR3 consists of 13 residues. Deletions cut 2 bases from V and 8 bases from J, with 12 bases between. Germline lookup yields CDR1 LNHDA and CDR2 SQIVND (reference sequence). CDR3 region: CASSIREVEGYTF. For the CDR3, the DNA is TGTGCCAGTAGTATAAGGGAGGTAGAAGGCTACACCTTC. Full variable domain (outside the CDR3, taken from reference TRBV19 and TRBJ1-2): DGGITQSPKYLFRKEGQNVTLSCEQNLNHDAMYWYRQDPGQGLRLIYYSQIVNDFQKGDIAEGYSVSREKKESFPLTVTSAQKNPTAFYLCASSIREVEGYTFGSGTRLTVV.

This clone was seen just once. J is TRBJ2-2 and V is TRBV5-5, with 8 bases lining up with TRBD1. With 4 bases clipped from V and 6 bases from J, the junction kept 11 bases outside the gene matches. The CDR3 contains 16 residues. Germline V gene data show CDR1 as SGHKS and CDR2 as YYEKEE (reference sequence). CDR3: CASSLGAGGLAGELFF. The DNA of the CDR3 is TGTGCCAGCAGCCTTGGGGCAGGGGGCCTCGCCGGGGAGCTGTTTTTT.

A note on this clone: One junction end disagrees with the germline gene, perhaps due to a read error. V gene TRBV2 combines with J gene TRBJ1-1, with 12 positions matching TRBD1. The CDR3 is 14 residues long. CDR1 SNHLY and CDR2 FYNNEI come from the germline V gene. Here the CDR3 reads CASREGTGGPEAFF. CDR3 DNA sequence: TGTGCCAGCAGGGAAGGGACAGGGGGCCCTGAAGCTTTCTTT.

The V gene is TRBV25-1, the J gene TRBJ2-1; 9 bases match TRBD2. J was trimmed by 5 bases and V by 1 base; bases with no gene match: 6. The CDR3 has 16 amino acids. Per germline, CDR1 MGHDK and CDR2 SYGVNS. As DNA, the CDR3 is TGTGCCAGCAGTGAATGGGAGACTAGCGGAGACAATGAGCAGTTCTTC. Translated: CASSEWETSGDNEQFF.

The V gene is TRBV19, the J gene TRBJ1-5; D unresolved. CDR1 is LNHDA, CDR2 SQIVND, per germline (reference sequence). The CDR3 loop spans 15 amino acids. Trimming took 3 bases from V and 3 from J, leaving 12 bases between them. The CDR3 region has the DNA TGTGCCAGTAGTATTCGGCAGAGGTTCAATCAGCCCCAGCATTTT. It specifies CASSIRQRFNQPQHF.

The rearrangement uses TRBV5-6 and TRBJ1-2, with 10 nucleotides matching TRBD1. This CDR3 spans 15 amino acids. Germline CDR1 SGHDT, CDR2 YYEEEE. V dropped 4 bases and J dropped 3; count of bases not matched to a gene: 6. The CDR3 loop is CASSRDRGRYYGYTF. CDR3 DNA: TGTGCCAGCAGCCGAGACAGGGGGCGATACTATGGCTACACCTTC.

The chain employs TRBV6-1 and TRBJ2-5, with D tentatively TRBD2 (6 bases). The J call may be in error: the DNA end matches TRBJ2-7 better. Germline-derived CDR1 and CDR2 are MNHNS and SASEGT. This CDR3 has 14 residues. This CDR3 reads CASSGRRDGYEQYF. For the CDR3, the DNA is TGTGCCAGCAGTGGGAGGCGGGACGGCTACGAGCAGTACTTC.

The V call is TRBV12-5, the J call TRBJ2-2; 11 nucleotides agree with TRBD1. The CDR3 consists of 15 residues. Germline V gives CDR1 LGHNT, CDR2 FRNRAP. With 4 bases clipped from V and 4 bases from J, the junction kept 2 bases outside the gene matches. CDR3 residues: CASGWGQGVTGELFF. The CDR3, as DNA: TGTGCTAGTGGTTGGGGACAGGGGGTCACCGGGGAGCTGTTTTTT.

This clone was recorded a few times. The chain uses TRBV9 and TRBJ2-5, with TRBD2 identical over 13 bases. Germline CDR1 reads SGDLS; CDR2 reads YYNGEE. V shed 0 bases and J 2 bases; nucleotides not matched to a gene: 1. The CDR3 loop spans 16 amino acids. CDR3 DNA sequence: TGTGCCAGCAGCGTAGGGGGACTAGCGGGGCAAGAGACCCAGTACTTC. Translation gives CASSVGGLAGQETQYF.

This rearrangement joins TRBV6-1 to TRBJ1-2, with a possible D match to TRBD1 (6 bases). Between the trimmed V and J ends, which lost 9 bases and 0 bases, there was a span of 14 bases. Looked up from germline, CDR1 is MNHNS and CDR2 is SASEGT. The CDR3 is 14 residues long. The CDR3 loop is CARRRTASNYGYTF. The CDR3 DNA follows: TGTGCCAGGAGAAGGACAGCTTCTAACTATGGCTACACCTTC.

J is TRBJ2-2 and V is TRBV14, with 9 bases fitting TRBD1. The length of the CDR3 is 19 residues. Germline CDR1 is SGHDN and CDR2 is FVKESK. With 0 bases clipped from V and 2 bases from J, the junction kept 10 bases outside the gene matches. CDR3 sequence reads: CASSQDLPRTGVNTGELFF. The DNA for the CDR3 is TGTGCCAGCAGCCAAGATCTCCCCCGGACAGGGGTTAACACCGGGGAGCTGTTTTTT.

This clone came up a few times. This rearrangement joins TRBV29-1 to TRBJ1-2; D gene ambiguous. The CDR3 is made up of 13 amino acids. Germline V lookup: CDR1 SQVTM, CDR2 ANQGSEA. V was clipped by 3 bases and J by 3 bases, with 11 bases between them. CDR3: CSVDYGRDYGYTF. The CDR3 region has the DNA TGCAGCGTTGATTACGGTCGGGACTATGGCTACACCTTC. The full variable domain, in which reference TRBV29-1 and TRBJ1-2 provide the parts outside the CDR3, is SAVISQKPSRDICQRGTSLTIQCQVDSQVTMMFWYRQQPGQSLTLIATANQGSEATYESGFVIDKFPISRPNLTFSTLTVSNMSPEDSSIYLCSVDYGRDYGYTFGSGTRLTVV.

The gene calls are TRBV6-6 and TRBJ1-2; TRBD1 matches at 7 bases. V dropped 0 bases and J dropped 1; count of bases not matched to a gene: 5. The CDR3 loop spans 16 amino acids. CDR1 is MNHNY, CDR2 SVGAGI, per germline (reference sequence). The DNA for the CDR3 is TGTGCCAGCAGTTACTCCCGCCGGGACAGTAACTATGGCTACACCTTC. Translated: CASSYSRRDSNYGYTF.

The rearrangement links TRBV15 to TRBJ1-2, with 9 nucleotides matching TRBD1. The length of the CDR3 is 18 residues. Unmatched junction bases numbered 11, after V lost 3 bases and J lost 0 bases. Germline CDR1 is LNHNV and CDR2 is YYDKDF (reference sequence). In nucleotides, the CDR3 is TGTGCCACCAGCAGGTCCCCCCGGGACAGGGACGCTAACTATGGCTACACCTTC. Its protein product is CATSRSPRDRDANYGYTF. The entire variable domain, with the rest obtained from reference TRBV15 and TRBJ1-2, is as follows: DAMVIQNPRYQVTQFGKPVTLSCSQTLNHNVMYWYQQKSSQAPKLLFHYYDKDFNNEADTPDNFQSRRPNTSFCFLDIRSPGLGDTAMYLCATSRSPRDRDANYGYTFGSGTRLTVV.

The chain links TRBV5-1 to TRBJ2-3; 10 bases are shared with TRBD2. Per the germline V gene, CDR1 is SGHRS and CDR2 is YFSETQ. CDR3 length: 15 amino acids. Trimming at V came to 2 bases and at J to 1 base, leaving 1 base not matched to a gene. DNA for the CDR3: TGCGCCAGCAGCTTAACTAGCGGGGGCACAGATACGCAGTATTTT. Its translation: CASSLTSGGTDTQYF. The full variable domain, in which reference TRBV5-1 and TRBJ2-3 provide the parts outside the CDR3, is KAGVTQTPRYLIKTRGQQVTLSCSPISGHRSVSWYQQTPGQGLQFLFEYFSETQRNKGNFPGRFSGRQFSNSRSEMNVSTLELGDSALYLCASSLTSGGTDTQYFGPGTRLTVL.

The chain recombines TRBV18 with TRBJ2-1, with 11 bases matching TRBD2. Trimming removed 6 bases from V and 3 bases from J; junction bases left unmatched: 4. Looked up from germline, CDR1 is KGHSH and CDR2 is LQKENI. This CDR3 contains 15 residues. The CDR3, as DNA: TGTGCCAGCTCTCCCCTAGCGGGGGGCTACAATGAGCAGTTCTTC. Its translation is CASSPLAGGYNEQFF.

This clone was detected a few times. The chain combines TRBV10-1 with TRBJ2-3; D may be TRBD1 (5 bases). The CDR3 is 13 residues long. V was clipped by 3 bases and J by 8 bases, with 12 bases between them. Germline CDR1 reads WNHNN; CDR2 reads SYGVQD (reference sequence). Written as DNA, the CDR3 is TGCGCCAGCAGTGAACAGGCCCAAGGTACGCAGTATTTT. This codes for CASSEQAQGTQYF.

The gene calls are TRBV27 and TRBJ2-1; unclear D gene. V dropped 6 bases and J dropped 6 bases, with 15 bases sitting between them. The CDR3 runs to 14 residues. CDR1 and CDR2 from the germline V gene are MNHEY and SMNVEV (reference sequence). CDR3 amino acids: CASRPIGPPNEQFF. CDR3 coding DNA: TGTGCCAGCAGACCCATCGGTCCCCCCAATGAGCAGTTCTTC.

The gene calls are TRBV11-2 and TRBJ1-2; 12 bases align to TRBD1. The length of the CDR3 is 15 residues. V gave up 5 bases and J gave up 4 bases; unmatched junction bases: 5. Germline V gives CDR1 SGHAT, CDR2 FQNNGV. CDR3 amino acids: CASSLGTGGSYGYTF. The CDR3 DNA is TGTGCCAGCAGCCTCGGGACAGGGGGCTCCTATGGCTACACCTTC.

This chain links TRBV29-1 with TRBJ2-5; D perhaps matches TRBD1 (5 bases). The germline V gene encodes CDR1 SQVTM and CDR2 ANQGSEA. Trimming stripped 6 bases from V and 2 bases from J, with 13 bases between. This CDR3 is built from 13 residues. The CDR3 reads CSVADSPQETQYF. The CDR3 nucleotides are TGCAGCGTGGCTGACAGTCCTCAAGAGACCCAGTACTTC.

In this sample, this clone turned up a few times. The CDR3 DNA reads as TGTGCCAGCAGTTTATACATCAGGGGCGGTGAAGAGACCCAGTACTTC. This encodes CASSLYIRGGEETQYF. The chain links TRBV28 to TRBJ2-5; TRBD1 is a possible D gene (6 bases). The germline V and J ends were trimmed by 1 base and 3 bases, with 15 bases remaining between them. CDR1 is MDHEN, CDR2 SYDVKM, per germline. This CDR3 has 16 amino acids. The complete variable domain, with remaining parts taken from reference TRBV28 and TRBJ2-5, reads DVKVTQSSRYLVKRTGEKVFLECVQDMDHENMFWYRQDPGLGLRLIYFSYDVKMKEKGDIPEGYSVSREKKERFSLILESASTNQTSMYLCASSLYIRGGEETQYFGPGTRLLVL.

As regards this clone: Compared with germline, one end of the junction differs, possibly owing to a read error. Other nucleotide sequences in the sample specify the same CDR3. The V gene is TRBV27, the J gene TRBJ1-6, with 7 positions matching TRBD1. CDR3 length: 15 residues. CDR1 and CDR2 from the germline V gene are MNHEY and SMNVEV (reference sequence). Written as DNA, the CDR3 is TGTGCCAGCAGTGCAGGCGACAGGGTTAGTTCACCCCTCCACTTC. It translates to CASSAGDRVSSPLHF.